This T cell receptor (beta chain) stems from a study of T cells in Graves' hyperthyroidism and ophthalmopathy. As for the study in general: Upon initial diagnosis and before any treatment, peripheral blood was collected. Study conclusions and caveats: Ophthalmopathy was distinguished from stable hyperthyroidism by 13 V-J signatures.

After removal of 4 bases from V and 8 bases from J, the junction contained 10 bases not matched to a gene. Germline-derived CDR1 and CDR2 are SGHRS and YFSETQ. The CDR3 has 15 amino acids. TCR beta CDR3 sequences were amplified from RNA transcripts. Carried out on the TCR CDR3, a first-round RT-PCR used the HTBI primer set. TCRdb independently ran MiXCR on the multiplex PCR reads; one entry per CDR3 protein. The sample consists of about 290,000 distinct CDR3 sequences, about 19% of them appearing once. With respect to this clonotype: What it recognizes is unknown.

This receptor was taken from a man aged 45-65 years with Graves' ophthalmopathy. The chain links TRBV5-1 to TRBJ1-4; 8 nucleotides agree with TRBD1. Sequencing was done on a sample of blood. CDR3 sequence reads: CASSTGQGRMEKLFF. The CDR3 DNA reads TGCGCCAGCAGCACCGGACAGGGCCGTATGGAAAAACTGTTTTTT.